This TCR beta chain comes out of a study of T cell changes during pregnancy in multiple sclerosis. The assay was immunoSEQ multiplex PCR, and TCRdb's table has in-frame clones only and misses some. The table includes over 40,000 clones, around 90% detected once. Germline lookup yields CDR1 LNHNV and CDR2 YYDKDF (reference sequence). This CDR3 has 18 amino acids. V lost 1 base to trimming and J lost 2 bases, with 20 bases between them. In this sample, this clone turned up once. This receptor was obtained from a female donor with multiple sclerosis, enrolled in a pregnancy study. The gene calls are TRBV15 and TRBJ1-2; D not resolved. The sequences come from CD4+ T cells from peripheral blood mononuclear cells, collected in the second trimester of pregnancy. CDR3 in amino acids: CATSRGKSPGLRNYGYTF. CDR3 DNA sequence: TGTGCCACCAGCAGAGGGAAATCCCCGGGATTAAGAAACTATGGCTACACCTTC.